These 15 T cell receptor beta chains were all obtained from the same sample, sequenced in a study of blood T cell repertoires in COVID-19. The protocol was immunoSEQ multiplex PCR, while the TCRdb copy is restricted to in-frame clones and leaves out a portion. The sample shows about 120,000 clones, around 80% of them seen only once. Sequencing input: peripheral blood. These TCRs come from a man between 70 and 80 years old with active or convalescent COVID-19.

This clone was seen once. The genes are TRBV4-1 and TRBJ1-1; D is ambiguous. The germline V gene has CDR1 MGHRA and CDR2 YSYEKL. This CDR3 comprises 17 residues. Between the trimmed V and J ends, which lost 1 base and 3 bases, there was a span of 18 bases. The CDR3 sequence: CASSQGAMGSRHTEAFF. The DNA of the CDR3 is TGCGCCAGCAGCCAAGGCGCTATGGGGAGTCGGCACACTGAAGCTTTCTTT.

V usage is TRBV5-4 and J usage is TRBJ2-4; 9 nucleotides line up with TRBD1. The CDR3 spans 14 residues. J was trimmed by 6 bases and V by 4 bases; bases with no gene match: 5. Per the germline V gene, CDR1 is SGHNT and CDR2 is YYREEE (reference sequence). DNA of the CDR3: TGTGCCAGCAGCCAGCGGGACAGGGCAAACATTCAGTACTTC. Its translation: CASSQRDRANIQYF.

The chain has TRBV10-3 and TRBJ1-2; D not resolved. Trimming shortened V by 1 base and J by 2 bases, and 5 bases separated the two germline ends. Looked up from germline, CDR1 is ENHRY and CDR2 is SYGVKD. The CDR3 consists of 13 residues. This CDR3 is CAISELANYGYTF. In DNA, the CDR3 is TGTGCCATCAGTGAGTTGGCAAACTATGGCTACACCTTC.

The CDR3 spells CASRNPGHRTNEQFF. CDR3 coding DNA: TGTGCCAGCAGAAACCCGGGACACCGCACGAATGAGCAGTTCTTC. This sequence joins TRBV27 and TRBJ2-1; TRBD1 is a possible D gene (6 bases). The germline V and J ends were trimmed by 6 bases and 7 bases, with 19 bases remaining between them. This CDR3 spans 15 amino acids. Germline V gene data show CDR1 as MNHEY and CDR2 as SMNVEV (reference sequence).

The genes are TRBV29-1 and TRBJ2-5; possible D gene TRBD2, 6 bases. The germline V gene encodes CDR1 SQVTM and CDR2 ANQGSEA. The CDR3 runs 13 residues. V was cut by 2 bases and J by 5 bases, with 12 bases left in between. CDR3 coding DNA: TGCAGCGTTGAACGCGGGGCGGGGGAGACCCAGTACTTC. The encoded protein is CSVERGAGETQYF.

The chain is built from TRBV30 and TRBJ1-2, with D hard to call. Deletions cut 0 bases from V and 4 bases from J, with 9 bases between. The germline gives CDR1 GTSNPN, CDR2 SVGIG (reference sequence). CDR3 length: 13 amino acids. The CDR3, as DNA: TGTGCCTGGAGTGTCTCGGGAACCTATGGCTACACCTTC. Encoded protein: CAWSVSGTYGYTF.

The V call is TRBV9, the J call TRBJ2-5, with 8 bases matching TRBD2. The germline V gene has CDR1 SGDLS and CDR2 YYNGEE. The CDR3 length is 16 residues. The J segment lost 2 bases and the V segment lost 3 bases, leaving 9 bases of the junction unmatched. CDR3 sequence: CASSGSTGLGQETQYF. In DNA, the CDR3 is TGTGCCAGCAGCGGATCCACGGGACTAGGGCAAGAGACCCAGTACTTC.

This rearrangement joins TRBV5-1 to TRBJ1-2; 12 bases align to TRBD1. The germline V gene encodes CDR1 SGHRS and CDR2 YFSETQ. CDR3 size: 18 residues. V was clipped by 0 bases and J by 6 bases; unmatched bases: 12. The CDR3 loop reads CASSLAPGQGAYRDGYTF. The DNA of the CDR3 is TGCGCCAGCAGCTTGGCCCCGGGACAGGGGGCTTATCGGGATGGCTACACCTTC.

The chain uses TRBV9 and TRBJ2-7; D is uncertain. The CDR3 covers 15 residues. Germline assignment: CDR1 SGDLS and CDR2 YYNGEE. Trimming pared 2 bases from V and 1 base from J, leaving 13 bases between. In DNA, the CDR3 is TGTGCCAGCAGCGTTACAGCTGCCACTTCCTACGAGCAGTACTTC. Its protein product is CASSVTAATSYEQYF.

The chain combines TRBV6-2 or TRBV6-3 with TRBJ2-4; no definite D call. Trimming took off 3 bases at V and 1 base at J, with 4 bases between the two ends. Germline V lookup: CDR1 MNHEY, CDR2 SVGEGT. The CDR3 consists of 13 residues. CDR3 DNA: TGTGCCAGCAGTTATCAGGCCAAAAACATTCAGTACTTC. Translation gives CASSYQAKNIQYF.

CDR3 bases: TGTGCCAGTAGTATCGGGAGGAAGTCTGGAAACACCATATATTTT. Its translation is CASSIGRKSGNTIYF. The chain employs TRBV19 and TRBJ1-3; D gene uncertain. Germline CDR1 reads LNHDA; CDR2 reads SQIVND (reference sequence). This CDR3 comprises 15 residues. V lost 3 bases and J 1 base, leaving 10 bases between the germline ends.

This chain joins TRBV7-3 and TRBJ1-1; D is ambiguous. Trimming pared 5 bases from V and 1 base from J, leaving 11 bases between. Germline assignment: CDR1 SGHTA and CDR2 FQGTGA. The CDR3 totals 14 residues. DNA for the CDR3: TGTGCCAGCAGCCCTGGGCGGGAGAACACTGAAGCTTTCTTT. Translating it yields CASSPGRENTEAFF.

The V and J genes are TRBV2 and TRBJ2-1; 7 bases match TRBD2. The CDR3 covers 14 residues. The V and J ends lost 6 bases and 8 bases, in that order; junction bases with no gene match: 10. From germline, CDR1 is SNHLY and CDR2 FYNNEI. CDR3 sequence reads: CASSVAGGLDEQFF. CDR3 DNA: TGTGCCAGCAGCGTAGCGGGCGGGCTGGATGAGCAGTTCTTC.

The chain uses TRBV19 and TRBJ1-5; TRBD1 matches 12 bases. The V gene's germline CDR1 is LNHDA and CDR2 SQIVND (reference sequence). V was pared by 6 bases and J by 5 bases, with 5 bases of the junction left unmatched. This CDR3 has 15 amino acids. The CDR3 region is CASSGTGGSYQPQHF. CDR3 nucleotides: TGTGCCAGTAGCGGGACAGGGGGCTCCTATCAGCCCCAGCATTTT.

The V gene is TRBV29-1, the J gene TRBJ2-1; weak D call: TRBD2 (5 bases). The CDR3 consists of 12 residues. V shed 5 bases and J shed 6 bases, with 11 bases lying between them. Germline V lookup: CDR1 SQVTM, CDR2 ANQGSEA. The CDR3 sequence is CSVKLGANEQFF. The CDR3 coding sequence is TGCAGCGTTAAACTAGGAGCCAATGAGCAGTTCTTC.